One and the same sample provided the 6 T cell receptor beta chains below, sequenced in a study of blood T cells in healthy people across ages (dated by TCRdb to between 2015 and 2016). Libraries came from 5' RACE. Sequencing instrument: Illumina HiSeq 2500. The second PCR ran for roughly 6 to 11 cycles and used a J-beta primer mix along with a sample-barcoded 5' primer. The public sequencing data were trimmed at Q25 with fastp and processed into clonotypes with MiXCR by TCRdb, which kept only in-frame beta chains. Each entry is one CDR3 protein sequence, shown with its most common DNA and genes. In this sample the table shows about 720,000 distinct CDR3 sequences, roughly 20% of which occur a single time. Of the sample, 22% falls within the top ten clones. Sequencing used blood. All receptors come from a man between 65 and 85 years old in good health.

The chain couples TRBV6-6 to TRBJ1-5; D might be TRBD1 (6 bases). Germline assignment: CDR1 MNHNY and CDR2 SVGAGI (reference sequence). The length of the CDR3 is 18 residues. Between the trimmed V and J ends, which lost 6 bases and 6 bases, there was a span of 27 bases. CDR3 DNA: TGTGCCAGCAGCCACACCGACCTCAGGAGCAAGGGGGGTCAGCCCCAGCATTTT. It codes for CASSHTDLRSKGGQPQHF.

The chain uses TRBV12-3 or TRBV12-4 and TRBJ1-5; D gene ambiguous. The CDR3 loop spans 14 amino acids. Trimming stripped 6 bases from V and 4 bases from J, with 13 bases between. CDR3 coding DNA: TGTGCCAGCAGCGACAAACAAGTGAATCAGCCCCAGCATTTT. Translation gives CASSDKQVNQPQHF.

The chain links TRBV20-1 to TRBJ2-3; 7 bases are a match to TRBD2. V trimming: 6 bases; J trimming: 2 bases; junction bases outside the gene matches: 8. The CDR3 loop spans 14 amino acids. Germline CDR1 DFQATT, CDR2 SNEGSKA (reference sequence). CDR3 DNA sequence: TGCAGTGCAACTACTAGCGCCCACACAGATACGCAGTATTTT. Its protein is CSATTSAHTDTQYF.

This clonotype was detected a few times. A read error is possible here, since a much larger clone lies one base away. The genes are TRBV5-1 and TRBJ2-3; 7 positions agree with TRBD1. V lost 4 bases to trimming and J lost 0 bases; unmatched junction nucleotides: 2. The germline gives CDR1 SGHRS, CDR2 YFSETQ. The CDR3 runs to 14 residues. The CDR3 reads CASSVGQSTDTQYF. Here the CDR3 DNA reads TGCGCCAGCAGCGTGGGACAGAGCACAGATACGCAGTATTTT. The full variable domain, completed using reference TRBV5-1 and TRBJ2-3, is KAGVTQTPRYLIKTRGQQVTLSCSPISGHRSVSWYQQTPGQGLQFLFEYFSETQRNKGNFPGRFSGRQFSNSRSEMNVSTLELGDSALYLCASSVGQSTDTQYFGPGTRLTVL.

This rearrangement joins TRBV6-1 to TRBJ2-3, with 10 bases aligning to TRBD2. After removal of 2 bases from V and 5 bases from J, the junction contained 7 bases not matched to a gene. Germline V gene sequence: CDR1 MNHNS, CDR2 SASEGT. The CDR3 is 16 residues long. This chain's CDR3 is CASSEIASGGGDTQYF. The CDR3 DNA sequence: TGTGCCAGCAGTGAAATCGCTAGCGGGGGTGGAGATACGCAGTATTTT.

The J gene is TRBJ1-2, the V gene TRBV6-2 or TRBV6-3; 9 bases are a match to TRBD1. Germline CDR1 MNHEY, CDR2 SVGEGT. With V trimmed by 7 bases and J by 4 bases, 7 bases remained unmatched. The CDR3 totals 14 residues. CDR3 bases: TGTGCCAGCACCCTCGGGACAGGGAGCTATGGCTACACCTTC. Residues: CASTLGTGSYGYTF.